The rows below give T cell receptor beta chains drawn from one sample of a study of CD8 T cells in ankylosing spondylitis. TCRdb fed the 5' RACE reads into MiXCR, producing one record per CDR3 protein. This sample yields 650,000 to 800,000 distinct CDR3 sequences, of which roughly 19% are seen a single time; around 19% belongs to the top ten. The sequencing sample was made of blood, either unsorted or a sorted T cell fraction (not recorded which). The receptors here all came from a male donor with ankylosing spondylitis. The CDR3 runs from the conserved cysteine through the conserved F or W. D genes are given only for firm matches. Part of the rows lack a size; the others show once, few, many or a class for expanded clones.

D gene	V gene	J gene	clone size	CDR3 DNA	CDR3 protein
.	TRBV9	TRBJ2-3	.	TGTGCCAGCAGCGTAGTTTCTGTCGGGGCCATCACAGATACGCAGTATTTT	CASSVVSVGAITDTQYF
.	TRBV12-3/TRBV12-4	TRBJ1-1	few	TGTGCCAGCAACCCCCTCGGGGGGCACGATGAAGCTTTCTTT	CASNPLGGHDEAFF
TRBD1	TRBV20-1	TRBJ2-1	.	TGCAGTGCCCCAAGACAGGGCTACAATGAGCAGTTCTTC	CSAPRQGYNEQFF
TRBD1	TRBV12-3/TRBV12-4	TRBJ1-2	.	TGTGCCAGCAGTATCACAGGGGGCGGGGTATATGGCTACACCTTC	CASSITGGGVYGYTF
TRBD1	TRBV6-1	TRBJ2-5	few	TGTGCCAGCAGTGCCCAAGACGACAGGGGGCGAAAGACCCAGTACTTC	CASSAQDDRGRKTQYF
.	TRBV20-1	TRBJ2-3	.	TGCAGTGCTAGGGGCTTCATCACAGATACGCAGTATTTT	CSARGFITDTQYF
.	TRBV27	TRBJ2-3	.	TGTGCCAGCAGTCCACTTACGGAGTGGGCAGATACGCAGTATTTT	CASSPLTEWADTQYF
TRBD2	TRBV5-4	TRBJ2-7	.	TGTGCCAGCAGCCGGCAACTAGCGGGAGGTGACGAGCAGTACTTC	CASSRQLAGGDEQYF
.	TRBV10-3	TRBJ1-2	few	TGTGCCATCAGTGAGTCTGGTGGGTCGAATGGCTACACCTTC	CAISESGGSNGYTF
.	TRBV5-1	TRBJ2-1	few	TGCGCCAGCAGCTTGGTAGGGGCAGTCGACAATGAGCAGTTCTTC	CASSLVGAVDNEQFF
TRBD2	TRBV10-3	TRBJ2-7	few	TGTGCCATCAGTCGGACTAGCGGAATCTACGAGCAGTACTTC	CAISRTSGIYEQYF
TRBD2	TRBV18	TRBJ2-7	.	TGTGCCAGCTCACTGGGACTAGCGGGGGTAAGCACCTACGAGCAGTACTTC	CASSLGLAGVSTYEQYF
.	TRBV5-1	TRBJ2-7	few	TGCGCCAGCAGCTTGTCAGCCGGGGCCTACGAGCAGTACTTC	CASSLSAGAYEQYF
.	TRBV7-3	TRBJ2-1	.	TGTGCCAGCAGCTTAAGGGGACAACCTTACAATGAGCAGTTCTTC	CASSLRGQPYNEQFF
.	TRBV4-2	TRBJ2-1	few	TGTGCCAGCAGCCCCCCTCCCTTGGGGTACAATGAGCAGTTCTTC	CASSPPPLGYNEQFF
TRBD2	TRBV29-1	TRBJ2-2	.	TGCAGCGTTGAGGGCGGCGGGAGCCGCGGGGAGCTGTTTTTT	CSVEGGGSRGELFF
TRBD1	TRBV20-1	TRBJ2-1	few	TGCAGTGCTGCCTCCAGGGGGTCCTACAATGAGCAGTTCTTC	CSAASRGSYNEQFF
TRBD1	TRBV12-3/TRBV12-4	TRBJ2-1	.	TGTGCCAGCAGTTTACGTGCGACAGGGGGAGGTGAGCAGTTCTTC	CASSLRATGGGEQFF
.	TRBV7-8	TRBJ2-7	few	TGTGCCAGCAGCTTAGCAAGGGGAGAGTACGAGCAGTACTTC	CASSLARGEYEQYF
TRBD1	TRBV20-1	TRBJ2-2	few	TGCAGTGCTAGATGGGCAGGGGGCACCGGGGAGCTGTTTTTT	CSARWAGGTGELFF
TRBD1	TRBV27	TRBJ1-6	.	TGTGCCAGCAGTATCGGACAGGGGTGGGTCTCACCCCTCCACTTT	CASSIGQGWVSPLHF
.	TRBV7-3	TRBJ2-2	few	TGTGCCAGCAGCTTCTCCCCCCCCGGGGAGCTGTTTTTT	CASSFSPPGELFF
.	TRBV9	TRBJ2-2	.	TGTGCCAGCAGCGAGACCGTGACGGACACCGGGGAGCTGTTTTTT	CASSETVTDTGELFF
.	TRBV12-3/TRBV12-4	TRBJ1-3	few	TGTGCCAGCTGCCGGGGCTCTGGAAACACCATATATTTT	CASCRGSGNTIYF
TRBD2	TRBV28	TRBJ2-7	few	TGTGCCAGCAGTCCCGGGACTAGCGGGAGACGGGACGAGCAGTACTTC	CASSPGTSGRRDEQYF
TRBD1	TRBV27	TRBJ2-7	.	TGTGCCACCAGGGACAGCGTGGAATCCTACGAGCAGTACTTC	CATRDSVESYEQYF
.	TRBV5-8	TRBJ2-1	few	TGTGCCAGCAGCTTGGAAACCAAAGGGTCTTACAATAATGAGCAGTTCTTC	CASSLETKGSYNNEQFF
TRBD1	TRBV6-5	TRBJ1-2	.	TGTGCCAGCAGTTATAGTCCAGGGGGAGGTGGCTACACCTTC	CASSYSPGGGGYTF
.	TRBV5-1	TRBJ2-3	.	TGCGCCAGCAGCTTGACCACGGGGGGCGCCGATACGCAGTATTTT	CASSLTTGGADTQYF
.	TRBV6-1	TRBJ2-2	few	TGTGCCAGCAGTCCCGGACTACTACCGGGCGGGGAGCTGTTTTTT	CASSPGLLPGGELFF
TRBD1	TRBV5-1	TRBJ1-2	.	TGCGCCAGCAGCATCGGGACAGGCCGAGCTAACTATGGCTACACCTTC	CASSIGTGRANYGYTF
TRBD2	TRBV28	TRBJ2-7	few	TGTGCCAGCAGTCTTACCGGGACTAGCTCAATCTACGAGCAGTACTTC	CASSLTGTSSIYEQYF
.	TRBV2	TRBJ2-3	.	TGTGCCAGCAACCCGGCTTACACAGATACGCAGTATTTT	CASNPAYTDTQYF
.	TRBV20-1	TRBJ1-5	few	TGCAGTGCTCGGACGGCTCGCGATATGCCCCAGCATTTT	CSARTARDMPQHF
.	TRBV12-3/TRBV12-4	TRBJ2-3	few	TGTGCCAGCAGTTTAATGCGGGACACAGATACGCAGTATTTT	CASSLMRDTDTQYF
.	TRBV20-1	TRBJ2-7	few	TGCAGTGCTAGTCGGGCCATAGCGGCCGTTTCCTACGAGCAGTACTTC	CSASRAIAAVSYEQYF
.	TRBV5-1	TRBJ2-5	once	TGCGCCAGCGGCCCTCTGGGTACTGAGACCCAGTACTTC	CASGPLGTETQYF
TRBD1	TRBV4-1	TRBJ1-5	.	TGCGCCAGCAGCCAACGGACAGGAATGAATCAGCCCCAGCATTTT	CASSQRTGMNQPQHF
.	TRBV12-5	TRBJ1-5	few	TGTGCTAGTGCCGTCGTTAATAGCAATCAGCCCCAGCATTTT	CASAVVNSNQPQHF
.	TRBV6-7	TRBJ1-5	.	TGTGCCAGCAGCGCCAGGGCTTCGTGGCAGCCCCAGCATTTT	CASSARASWQPQHF
TRBD1	TRBV20-1	TRBJ1-5	.	TGCAGTGCTCTAAAGGGGACAGGGGACCTGTATAGCAATCAGCCCCAGCATTTT	CSALKGTGDLYSNQPQHF